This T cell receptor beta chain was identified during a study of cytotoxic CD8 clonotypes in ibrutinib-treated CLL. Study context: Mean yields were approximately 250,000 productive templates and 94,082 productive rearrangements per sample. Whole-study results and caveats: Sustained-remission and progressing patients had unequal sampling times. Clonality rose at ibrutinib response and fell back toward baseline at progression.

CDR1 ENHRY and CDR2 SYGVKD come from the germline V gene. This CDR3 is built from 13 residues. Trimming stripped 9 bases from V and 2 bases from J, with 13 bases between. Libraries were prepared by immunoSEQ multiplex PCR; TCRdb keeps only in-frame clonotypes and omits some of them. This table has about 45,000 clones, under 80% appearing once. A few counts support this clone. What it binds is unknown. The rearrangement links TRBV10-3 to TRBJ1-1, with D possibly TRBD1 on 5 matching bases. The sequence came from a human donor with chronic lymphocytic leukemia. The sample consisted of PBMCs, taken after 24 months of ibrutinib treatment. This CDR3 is CAISTDFNTEAFF. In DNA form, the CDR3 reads TGTGCCATTTCGACAGACTTTAACACTGAAGCTTTCTTT.